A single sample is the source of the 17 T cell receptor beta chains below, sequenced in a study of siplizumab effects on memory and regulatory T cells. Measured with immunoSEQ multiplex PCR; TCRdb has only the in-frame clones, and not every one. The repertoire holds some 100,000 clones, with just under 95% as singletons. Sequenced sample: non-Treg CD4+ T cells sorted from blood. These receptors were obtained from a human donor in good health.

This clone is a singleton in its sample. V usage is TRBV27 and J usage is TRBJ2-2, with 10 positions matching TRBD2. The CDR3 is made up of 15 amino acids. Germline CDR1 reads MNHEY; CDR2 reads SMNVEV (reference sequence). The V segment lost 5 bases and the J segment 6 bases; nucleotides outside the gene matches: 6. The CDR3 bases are TGTGCCAGCAGTCGAGCGGGGGGGCCGTCCGGGGAGCTGTTTTTT. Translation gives CASSRAGGPSGELFF.

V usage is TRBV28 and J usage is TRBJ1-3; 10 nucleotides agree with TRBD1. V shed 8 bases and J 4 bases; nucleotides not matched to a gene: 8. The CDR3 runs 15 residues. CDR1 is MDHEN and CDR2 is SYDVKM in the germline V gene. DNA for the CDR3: TGTGCCAGCGGGCAACCGGGACAGGGGGGAAACACCATATATTTT. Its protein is CASGQPGQGGNTIYF.

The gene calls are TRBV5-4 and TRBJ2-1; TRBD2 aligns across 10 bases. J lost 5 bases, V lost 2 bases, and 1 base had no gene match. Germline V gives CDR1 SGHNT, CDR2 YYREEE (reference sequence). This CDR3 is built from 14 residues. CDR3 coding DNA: TGTGCCAGCAGCTTAACTAGCGGGAACAATGAGCAGTTCTTC. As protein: CASSLTSGNNEQFF.

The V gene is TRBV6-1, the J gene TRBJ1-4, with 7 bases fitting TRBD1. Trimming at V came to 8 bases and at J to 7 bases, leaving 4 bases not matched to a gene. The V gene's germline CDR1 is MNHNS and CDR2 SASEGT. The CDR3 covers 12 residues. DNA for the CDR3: TGTGCCAGCGGCCGACAGGGTGAAAAACTGTTTTTT. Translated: CASGRQGEKLFF.

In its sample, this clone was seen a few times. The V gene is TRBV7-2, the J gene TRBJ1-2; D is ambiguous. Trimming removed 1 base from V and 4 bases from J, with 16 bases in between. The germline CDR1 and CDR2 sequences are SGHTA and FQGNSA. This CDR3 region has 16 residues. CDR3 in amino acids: CASSLGSGGSLYGYTF. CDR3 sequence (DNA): TGTGCCAGCAGCTTAGGTTCCGGAGGCAGTCTCTATGGCTACACCTTC. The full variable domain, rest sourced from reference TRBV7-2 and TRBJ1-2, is GAGVSQSPSNKVTEKGKDVELRCDPISGHTALYWYRQSLGQGLEFLIYFQGNSAPDKSGLPSDRFSAERTGGSVSTLTIQRTQQEDSAVYLCASSLGSGGSLYGYTFGSGTRLTVV.

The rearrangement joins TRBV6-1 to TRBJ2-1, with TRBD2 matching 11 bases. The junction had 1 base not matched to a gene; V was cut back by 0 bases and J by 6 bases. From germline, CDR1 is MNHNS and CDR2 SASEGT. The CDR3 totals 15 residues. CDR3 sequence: CASSEASGGGNEQFF. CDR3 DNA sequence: TGTGCCAGCAGTGAAGCTAGCGGGGGGGGCAATGAGCAGTTCTTC.

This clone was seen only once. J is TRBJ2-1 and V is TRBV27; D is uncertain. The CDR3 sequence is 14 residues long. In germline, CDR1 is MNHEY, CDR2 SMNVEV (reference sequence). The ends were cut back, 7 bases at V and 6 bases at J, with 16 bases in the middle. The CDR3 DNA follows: TGTGCCAGCACCCCACGCCCCGCTTCCAATGAGCAGTTCTTC. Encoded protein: CASTPRPASNEQFF.

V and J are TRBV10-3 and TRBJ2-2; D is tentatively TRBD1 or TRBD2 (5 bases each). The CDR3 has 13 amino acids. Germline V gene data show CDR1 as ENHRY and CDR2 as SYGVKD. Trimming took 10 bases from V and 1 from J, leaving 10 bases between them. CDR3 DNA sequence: TGTGCCACCAGCGGACAGAACACCGGGGAGCTGTTTTTT. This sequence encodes CATSGQNTGELFF.

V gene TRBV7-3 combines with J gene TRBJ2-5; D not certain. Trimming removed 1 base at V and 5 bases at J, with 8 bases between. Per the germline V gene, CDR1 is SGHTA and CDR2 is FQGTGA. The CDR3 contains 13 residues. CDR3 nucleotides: TGTGCCAGCAGCTTAAGTCCTGGTGAGACCCAGTACTTC. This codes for CASSLSPGETQYF.

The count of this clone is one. The CDR3 sequence: CASSADSSGYTF. The CDR3 bases are TGTGCCAGCAGCGCCGACAGCTCGGGCTACACCTTC. The chain carries TRBV9 and TRBJ1-2; D may be TRBD1 (5 bases). V was trimmed by 3 bases and J by 8 bases, leaving 11 bases between them. CDR1 SGDLS and CDR2 YYNGEE come from the germline V gene. The CDR3 consists of 12 residues.

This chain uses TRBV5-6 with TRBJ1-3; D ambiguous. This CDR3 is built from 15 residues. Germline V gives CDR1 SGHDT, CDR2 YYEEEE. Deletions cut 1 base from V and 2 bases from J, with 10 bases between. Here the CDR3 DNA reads TGTGCCAGCAGCTTGTTCTCAGTCACTGGAAACACCATATATTTT. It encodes CASSLFSVTGNTIYF.

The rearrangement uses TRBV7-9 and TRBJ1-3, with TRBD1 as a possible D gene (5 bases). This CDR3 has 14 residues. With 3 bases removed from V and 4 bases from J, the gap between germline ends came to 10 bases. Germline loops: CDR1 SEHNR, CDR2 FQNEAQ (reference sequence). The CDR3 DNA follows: TGTGCCAGCAGCTTTCGGGACGTAGGAAACACCATATATTTT. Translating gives CASSFRDVGNTIYF.

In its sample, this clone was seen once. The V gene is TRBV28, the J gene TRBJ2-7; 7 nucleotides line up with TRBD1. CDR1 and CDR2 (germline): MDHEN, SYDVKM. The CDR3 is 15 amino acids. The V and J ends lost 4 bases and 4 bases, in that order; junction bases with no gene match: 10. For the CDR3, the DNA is TGTGCCAGCAGTTCACCGGACAGGACCCTTTACGAGCAGTACTTC. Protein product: CASSSPDRTLYEQYF.

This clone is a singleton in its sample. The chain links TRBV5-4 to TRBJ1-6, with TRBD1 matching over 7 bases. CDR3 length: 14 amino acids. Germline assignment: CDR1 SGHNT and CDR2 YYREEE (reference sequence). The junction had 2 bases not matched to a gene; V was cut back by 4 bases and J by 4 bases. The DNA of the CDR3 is TGTGCCAGCAGCCCGGGACAGTATAATTCACCCCTCCACTTT. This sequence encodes CASSPGQYNSPLHF.

CDR3 DNA: TGCGCCAGCAGCCCCGGGACCGCGATTGGTACGCAGTATTTT. Translated, it gives CASSPGTAIGTQYF. This chain joins TRBV5-1 and TRBJ2-3; either TRBD1 or TRBD2 may supply D (5 bases each). The germline V gene encodes CDR1 SGHRS and CDR2 YFSETQ. V gave up 4 bases and J gave up 8 bases, with 17 bases separating them. This CDR3 is built from 14 residues.

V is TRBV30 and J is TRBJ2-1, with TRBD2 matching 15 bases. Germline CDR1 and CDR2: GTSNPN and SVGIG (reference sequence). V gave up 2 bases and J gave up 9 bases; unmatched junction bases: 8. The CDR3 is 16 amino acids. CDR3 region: CAWSRTSGGALSEQFF. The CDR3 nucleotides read TGTGCCTGGAGTCGGACTAGCGGGGGGGCATTGAGTGAGCAGTTCTTC.

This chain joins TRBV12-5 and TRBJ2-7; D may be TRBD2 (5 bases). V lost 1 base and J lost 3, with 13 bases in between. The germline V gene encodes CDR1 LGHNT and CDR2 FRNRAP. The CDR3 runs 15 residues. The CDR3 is CASGLALGEIYEQYF. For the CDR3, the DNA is TGTGCTAGTGGTTTGGCGCTCGGGGAGATCTACGAGCAGTACTTC. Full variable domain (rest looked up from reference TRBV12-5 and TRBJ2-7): DARVTQTPRHKVTEMGQEVTMRCQPILGHNTVFWYRQTMMQGLELLAYFRNRAPLDDSGMPKDRFSAEMPDATLATLKIQPSEPRDSAVYFCASGLALGEIYEQYFGPGTRLTVT.